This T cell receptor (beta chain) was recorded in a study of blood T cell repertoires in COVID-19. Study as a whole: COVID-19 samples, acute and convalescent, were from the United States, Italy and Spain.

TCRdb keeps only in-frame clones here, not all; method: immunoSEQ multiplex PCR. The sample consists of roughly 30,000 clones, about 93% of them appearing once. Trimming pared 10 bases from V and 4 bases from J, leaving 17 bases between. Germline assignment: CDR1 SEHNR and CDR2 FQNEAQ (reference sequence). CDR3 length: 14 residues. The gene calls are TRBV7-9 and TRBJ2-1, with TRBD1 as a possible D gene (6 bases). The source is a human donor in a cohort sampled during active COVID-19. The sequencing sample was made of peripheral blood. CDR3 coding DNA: TGTGCCACCCCCCGGGACAAATTATACAATGAGCAGTTCTTC. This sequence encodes CATPRDKLYNEQFF.